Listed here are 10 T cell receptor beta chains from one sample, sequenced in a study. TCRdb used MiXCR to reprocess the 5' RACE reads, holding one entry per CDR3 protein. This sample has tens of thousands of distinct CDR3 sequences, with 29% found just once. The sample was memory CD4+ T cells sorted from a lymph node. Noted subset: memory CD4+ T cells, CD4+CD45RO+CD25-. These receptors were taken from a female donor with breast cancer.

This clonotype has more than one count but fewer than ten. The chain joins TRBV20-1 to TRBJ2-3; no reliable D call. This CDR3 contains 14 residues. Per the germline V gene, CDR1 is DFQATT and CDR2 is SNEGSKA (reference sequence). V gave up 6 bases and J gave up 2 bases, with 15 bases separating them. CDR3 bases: TGCAGTGCCACGCGACCTTCTGCCACAGATACGCAGTATTTT. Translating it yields CSATRPSATDTQYF.

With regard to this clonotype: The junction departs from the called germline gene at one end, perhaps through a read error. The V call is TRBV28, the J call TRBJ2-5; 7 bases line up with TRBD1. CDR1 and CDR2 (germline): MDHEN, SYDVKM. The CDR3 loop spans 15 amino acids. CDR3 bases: TGTGCCATTGCACCGGGACAGACATTCCAAGAGACCCGGTACTTC. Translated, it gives CAIAPGQTFQETRYF. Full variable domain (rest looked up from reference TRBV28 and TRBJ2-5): DVKVTQSSRYLVKRTGEKVFLECVQDMDHENMFWYRQDPGLGLRLIYFSYDVKMKEKGDIPEGYSVSREKKERFSLILESASTNQTSMYLCAIAPGQTFQETRYFGPGTRLLVL.

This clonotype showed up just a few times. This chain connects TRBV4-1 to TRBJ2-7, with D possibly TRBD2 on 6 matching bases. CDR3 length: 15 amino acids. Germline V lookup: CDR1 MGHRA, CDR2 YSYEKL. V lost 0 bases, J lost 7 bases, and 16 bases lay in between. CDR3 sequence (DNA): TGCGCCAGCAGCCAAGAATCGGGACTCCTAATAGAGCAGTACTTC. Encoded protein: CASSQESGLLIEQYF.

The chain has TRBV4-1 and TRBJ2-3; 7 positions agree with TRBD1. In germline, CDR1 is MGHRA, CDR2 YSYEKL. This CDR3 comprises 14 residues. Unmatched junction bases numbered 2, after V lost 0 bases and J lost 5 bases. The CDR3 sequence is CASSQETGIDTQYF. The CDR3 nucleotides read TGCGCCAGCAGCCAAGAGACAGGGATAGATACGCAGTATTTT.

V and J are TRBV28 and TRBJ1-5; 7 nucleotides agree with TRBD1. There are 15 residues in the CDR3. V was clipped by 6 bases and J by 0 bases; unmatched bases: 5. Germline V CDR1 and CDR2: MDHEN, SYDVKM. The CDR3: CASSLGQVSNQPQHF. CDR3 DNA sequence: TGTGCCAGCAGCCTAGGACAGGTTAGCAATCAGCCCCAGCATTTT.

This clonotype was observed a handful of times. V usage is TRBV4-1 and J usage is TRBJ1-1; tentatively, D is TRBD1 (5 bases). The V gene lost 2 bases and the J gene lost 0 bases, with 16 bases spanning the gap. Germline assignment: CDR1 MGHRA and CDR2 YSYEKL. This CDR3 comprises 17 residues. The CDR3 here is CASSQPRGSPMNTEAFF. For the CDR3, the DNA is TGCGCCAGCAGCCAACCCCGGGGGTCGCCCATGAACACTGAAGCTTTCTTT.

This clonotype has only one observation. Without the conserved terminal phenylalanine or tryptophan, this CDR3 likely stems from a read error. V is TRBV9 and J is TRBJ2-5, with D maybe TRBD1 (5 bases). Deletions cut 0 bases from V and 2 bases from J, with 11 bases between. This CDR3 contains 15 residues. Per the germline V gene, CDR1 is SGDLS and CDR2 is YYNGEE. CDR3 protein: CASSVASRQQETQYY. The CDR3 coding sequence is TGTGCCAGCAGCGTAGCAAGCCGACAGCAAGAGACCCAGTACTAC.

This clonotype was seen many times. This CDR3 is CASSLVDDRGAQYF. Written as DNA, the CDR3 is TGTGCCAGCTCACTGGTGGACGACCGTGGGGCCCAGTACTTC. The chain joins TRBV18 to TRBJ2-5; D ambiguous. Trimming removed 4 bases from V and 9 bases from J, with 18 bases in between. The CDR3 is 14 residues long. Germline V lookup: CDR1 KGHSH, CDR2 LQKENI. The variable domain in full, completed from reference TRBV18 and TRBJ2-5, reads NAGVMQNPRHLVRRRGQEARLRCSPMKGHSHVYWYRQLPEEGLKFMVYLQKENIIDESGMPKERFSAEFPKEGPSILRIQQVVRGDSAAYFCASSLVDDRGAQYFGPGTRLLVL.

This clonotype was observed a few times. The CDR3 DNA reads TGTGCCAGCAGCTTAGGAGTAGGGGGGCCGGATTCACCCCTCCACTTT. This encodes CASSLGVGGPDSPLHF. V is TRBV13 and J is TRBJ1-6; possibly TRBD1 for D (6 bases). Trimming stripped 0 bases from V and 8 bases from J, with 14 bases between. Germline V gives CDR1 PRHDT, CDR2 FYEKMQ (reference sequence). This CDR3 region has 16 residues.

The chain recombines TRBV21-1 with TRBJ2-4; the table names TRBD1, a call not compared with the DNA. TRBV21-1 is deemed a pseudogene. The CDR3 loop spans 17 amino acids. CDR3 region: CASSGIGRGFQENIQYF. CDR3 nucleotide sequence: TGTGCCAGCAGCGGAATTGGACGAGGGTTTCAGGAAAACATTCAGTACTTC.